A selection of T cell receptor beta chains follows, all from one sample in a study of identical twins. TCRdb re-called the 5' RACE reads through MiXCR, storing one row per CDR3 protein. This table has around 1.7 million distinct CDR3 sequences, about 32% appearing once. What was sequenced was cord blood. The receptor source for this set is a newborn girl in good health. Both conserved end residues are part of each CDR3. A D gene is named only where the DNA matches it firmly. The size of a clone is reported for some rows only, either as once, few or many, or as a class for expanded clones.

D gene: TRBD2; V gene: TRBV20-1; J gene: TRBJ2-1; clone size: NA; CDR3 protein: CSARDHTSGYNEQSF; CDR3 DNA: TGCAGTGCTAGAGATCACACTAGCGGGTACAATGAGCAGTCCTTC
D gene: TRBD2; V gene: TRBV2; J gene: TRBJ2-7; clone size: NA; CDR3 protein: CASSEVPGLAGGTYEQYF; CDR3 DNA: TGTGCCAGCAGTGAAGTACCCGGGTTAGCGGGAGGAACATACGAGCAGTACTTC
D gene: TRBD2; V gene: TRBV12-3/TRBV12-4; J gene: TRBJ2-7; clone size: NA; CDR3 protein: CASSLRASGVYEQYF; CDR3 DNA: TGTGCCAGCAGTTTACGGGCTAGCGGGGTCTACGAGCAGTACTTC
D gene: TRBD1; V gene: TRBV2; J gene: TRBJ1-1; clone size: NA; CDR3 protein: CASSLLDRRWAEAFF; CDR3 DNA: TGTGCCAGCAGTCTTTTGGACAGGCGTTGGGCTGAAGCTTTCTTT
D gene: NA; V gene: TRBV5-6; J gene: TRBJ2-2; clone size: NA; CDR3 protein: CASSFLAGYANTGELFF; CDR3 DNA: TGTGCCAGCAGCTTCCTAGCTGGTTACGCGAACACCGGGGAGCTGTTTTTT
D gene: NA; V gene: TRBV25-1; J gene: TRBJ2-3; clone size: NA; CDR3 protein: CASSESTGMTTDTQYF; CDR3 DNA: TGTGCCAGCAGTGAATCAACAGGGATGACCACAGATACGCAGTATTTT
D gene: TRBD2; V gene: TRBV7-7; J gene: TRBJ2-3; clone size: NA; CDR3 protein: CASSLERGYTQYF; CDR3 DNA: TGTGCCAGCAGCCTCGAGCGGGGTTATACGCAGTATTTT
D gene: TRBD2; V gene: TRBV20-1; J gene: TRBJ2-7; clone size: few; CDR3 protein: CSVPRSGSVNEQYF; CDR3 DNA: TGCAGTGTCCCCCGAAGCGGGAGTGTGAACGAGCAGTACTTC
D gene: NA; V gene: TRBV29-1; J gene: TRBJ2-7; clone size: NA; CDR3 protein: CSVGGESHSYEQYF; CDR3 DNA: TGCAGCGTCGGGGGTGAAAGTCACTCCTACGAGCAGTACTTC
D gene: NA; V gene: TRBV6-5; J gene: TRBJ2-5; clone size: many; CDR3 protein: CASRDTRGETQYF; CDR3 DNA: TGTGCCAGCAGGGATACTAGGGGAGAGACCCAGTACTTC
D gene: TRBD1; V gene: TRBV24-1; J gene: TRBJ1-5; clone size: many; CDR3 protein: CATSDPGQGNQPQHF; CDR3 DNA: TGTGCCACCAGTGATCCGGGACAGGGCAATCAGCCCCAGCATTTT
D gene: NA; V gene: TRBV7-9; J gene: TRBJ1-4; clone size: few; CDR3 protein: CASSLNAGGSGEKLFF; CDR3 DNA: TGTGCCAGCAGCTTAAATGCGGGGGGCTCGGGTGAAAAACTGTTTTTT
D gene: NA; V gene: TRBV19; J gene: TRBJ1-1; clone size: NA; CDR3 protein: CASNPRRPNTEAFF; CDR3 DNA: TGTGCCAGTAACCCCAGAAGGCCGAACACTGAAGCTTTCTTT
D gene: TRBD2; V gene: TRBV13; J gene: TRBJ2-1; clone size: NA; CDR3 protein: CASRMWTSGYNEQFF; CDR3 DNA: TGTGCCAGCAGGATGTGGACTAGCGGCTACAATGAGCAGTTCTTC
D gene: TRBD2; V gene: TRBV12-3/TRBV12-4; J gene: TRBJ2-7; clone size: NA; CDR3 protein: CASSLRPSGLAVYEQYF; CDR3 DNA: TGTGCCAGCAGTTTAAGGCCCTCGGGACTAGCCGTATACGAGCAGTACTTC
D gene: NA; V gene: TRBV20-1; J gene: TRBJ2-1; clone size: once; CDR3 protein: CSAGHGGPSYNEQFF; CDR3 DNA: TGCAGTGCGGGCCATGGGGGCCCATCCTACAATGAGCAGTTCTTC
D gene: NA; V gene: TRBV28; J gene: TRBJ1-2; clone size: few; CDR3 protein: CASSLKLTYGYTF; CDR3 DNA: TGTGCCAGCAGTTTAAAACTTACCTATGGCTACACCTTC
D gene: TRBD2; V gene: TRBV4-1; J gene: TRBJ2-5; clone size: NA; CDR3 protein: CASSQAERGEEETQYF; CDR3 DNA: TGCGCCAGCAGCCAAGCGGAACGGGGGGAAGAAGAGACCCAGTACTTC
D gene: NA; V gene: TRBV5-1; J gene: TRBJ2-2; clone size: NA; CDR3 protein: CASRIQEGGELFF; CDR3 DNA: TGCGCCAGCCGGATACAGGAGGGCGGGGAGCTGTTTTTT
D gene: NA; V gene: TRBV13; J gene: TRBJ2-1; clone size: few; CDR3 protein: CASSFRLLNEQFF; CDR3 DNA: TGTGCCAGCAGCTTCCGCCTACTCAATGAGCAGTTCTTC
D gene: NA; V gene: TRBV6-5; J gene: TRBJ2-7; clone size: NA; CDR3 protein: CASSDETGTGEQYF; CDR3 DNA: TGTGCCAGCAGCGACGAGACAGGAACCGGCGAGCAGTACTTC
D gene: NA; V gene: TRBV3-1; J gene: TRBJ2-5; clone size: once; CDR3 protein: CASSQVRARPSYQETQYF; CDR3 DNA: TGTGCCAGCAGCCAAGTAAGGGCTAGACCATCGTACCAAGAGACCCAGTACTTC
D gene: TRBD2; V gene: TRBV2; J gene: TRBJ2-7; clone size: NA; CDR3 protein: CASSEAMASGGYEQYF; CDR3 DNA: TGTGCCAGCAGTGAAGCCATGGCTAGCGGGGGGTACGAGCAGTACTTC
D gene: TRBD1; V gene: TRBV4-1; J gene: TRBJ1-2; clone size: NA; CDR3 protein: CASSHPGQGASDGYTF; CDR3 DNA: TGCGCCAGCAGCCATCCGGGACAGGGGGCGTCGGATGGCTACACCTTC
D gene: TRBD2; V gene: TRBV4-2; J gene: TRBJ2-3; clone size: NA; CDR3 protein: CASSQERAFAGGSTDTQYF; CDR3 DNA: TGTGCCAGCAGCCAAGAAAGGGCATTCGCGGGGGGTAGCACAGATACGCAGTATTTT
D gene: TRBD2; V gene: TRBV28; J gene: TRBJ2-3; clone size: NA; CDR3 protein: CASSFLAGGGADTQYF; CDR3 DNA: TGTGCCAGCAGTTTTCTGGCGGGAGGGGGAGCAGATACGCAGTATTTT
D gene: NA; V gene: TRBV4-1; J gene: TRBJ2-5; clone size: NA; CDR3 protein: CASSQYGGERGETQYF; CDR3 DNA: TGCGCCAGCAGCCAATACGGAGGGGAAAGAGGAGAGACCCAGTACTTC
D gene: TRBD2; V gene: TRBV6-2/TRBV6-3; J gene: TRBJ2-7; clone size: NA; CDR3 protein: CASRRTGLAASEQYF; CDR3 DNA: TGTGCCAGCAGGAGAACGGGACTAGCGGCGTCCGAGCAGTACTTC
D gene: NA; V gene: TRBV12-3/TRBV12-4; J gene: TRBJ2-7; clone size: many; CDR3 protein: CASSPDIGEQYF; CDR3 DNA: TGTGCCAGCAGTCCAGACATAGGCGAGCAGTACTTC
D gene: NA; V gene: TRBV4-1; J gene: TRBJ2-7; clone size: few; CDR3 protein: CASSRLFLAEEQYF; CDR3 DNA: TGCGCCAGCAGCCGCCTTTTTCTAGCTGAGGAGCAGTACTTC
D gene: TRBD2; V gene: TRBV20-1; J gene: TRBJ2-3; clone size: NA; CDR3 protein: CSVLLADTDTQYF; CDR3 DNA: TGCAGTGTCCTACTAGCGGACACAGATACGCAGTATTTT
D gene: TRBD2; V gene: TRBV4-2; J gene: TRBJ2-5; clone size: NA; CDR3 protein: CASSRVSPGGVNIEAQYF; CDR3 DNA: TGTGCCAGCAGCCGAGTCAGCCCCGGGGGGGTAAATATTGAGGCCCAGTACTTC
D gene: TRBD2; V gene: TRBV6-2/TRBV6-3; J gene: TRBJ2-1; clone size: few; CDR3 protein: CASSYFRTSIYNEQFF; CDR3 DNA: TGTGCCAGCAGTTACTTCAGGACTAGCATCTACAATGAGCAGTTCTTC
D gene: TRBD1; V gene: TRBV29-1; J gene: TRBJ1-6; clone size: NA; CDR3 protein: CSVVLAGGTLHF; CDR3 DNA: TGCAGCGTTGTACTGGCAGGGGGCACCCTCCACTTT
D gene: TRBD2; V gene: TRBV12-3/TRBV12-4; J gene: TRBJ2-3; clone size: few; CDR3 protein: CASTQSGRSTDTQYF; CDR3 DNA: TGTGCCAGCACCCAAAGCGGGAGAAGCACAGATACGCAGTATTTT
D gene: NA; V gene: TRBV7-9; J gene: TRBJ1-2; clone size: few; CDR3 protein: CASRQWGEGYGYTF; CDR3 DNA: TGTGCCAGCAGACAATGGGGGGAAGGCTATGGCTACACCTTC
D gene: NA; V gene: TRBV10-3; J gene: TRBJ1-1; clone size: once; CDR3 protein: CAISEFQGTEAFF; CDR3 DNA: TGTGCCATCAGTGAGTTTCAGGGCACTGAAGCTTTCTTT
D gene: TRBD1; V gene: TRBV5-1; J gene: TRBJ1-2; clone size: NA; CDR3 protein: CASSGIRQGDYGYTF; CDR3 DNA: TGCGCCAGCAGCGGAATACGACAGGGGGACTATGGCTACACCTTC
D gene: NA; V gene: TRBV4-2; J gene: TRBJ2-7; clone size: NA; CDR3 protein: CASSQLGTHYEQYF; CDR3 DNA: TGTGCCAGCAGCCAATTGGGGACACACTACGAGCAGTACTTC
D gene: NA; V gene: TRBV5-6; J gene: TRBJ1-2; clone size: NA; CDR3 protein: CASSLAEKYGYTF; CDR3 DNA: TGTGCCAGCAGCTTGGCCGAGAAATATGGCTACACCTTC
D gene: NA; V gene: TRBV20-1; J gene: TRBJ2-7; clone size: NA; CDR3 protein: CSASGLWSRWPYEQYF; CDR3 DNA: TGCAGTGCTAGCGGTTTATGGTCTAGATGGCCCTACGAGCAGTACTTC
D gene: NA; V gene: TRBV29-1; J gene: TRBJ2-7; clone size: NA; CDR3 protein: CSVADPYEQYF; CDR3 DNA: TGCAGCGTAGCAGACCCCTACGAGCAGTACTTC
D gene: NA; V gene: TRBV4-2; J gene: TRBJ1-2; clone size: many; CDR3 protein: CASSPPGGGSNYGYTF; CDR3 DNA: TGTGCCAGCAGCCCCCCCGGTGGAGGATCTAACTATGGCTACACCTTC
D gene: TRBD2; V gene: TRBV27; J gene: TRBJ2-5; clone size: few; CDR3 protein: CASSLTLGLAGLYF; CDR3 DNA: TGTGCCAGCAGTTTAACGCTAGGACTAGCGGGTTTGTACTTC
D gene: NA; V gene: TRBV5-6; J gene: TRBJ2-5; clone size: NA; CDR3 protein: CASSTDGYQETQYF; CDR3 DNA: TGTGCCAGCAGCACGGACGGCTACCAAGAGACCCAGTACTTC
D gene: NA; V gene: TRBV6-2/TRBV6-3; J gene: TRBJ2-1; clone size: few; CDR3 protein: CASSYYATVGGAPSDEQFF; CDR3 DNA: TGTGCCAGCAGTTACTATGCTACTGTGGGGGGTGCACCGAGCGATGAGCAGTTCTTC
D gene: NA; V gene: TRBV20-1; J gene: TRBJ1-2; clone size: NA; CDR3 protein: CSAYDGTQYGYTF; CDR3 DNA: TGCAGTGCATATGACGGAACCCAGTATGGCTACACCTTC
D gene: TRBD1; V gene: TRBV12-3/TRBV12-4; J gene: TRBJ2-7; clone size: NA; CDR3 protein: CASSLAPGTGVYNEQYF; CDR3 DNA: TGTGCCAGCAGTTTAGCTCCCGGGACAGGGGTATACAATGAGCAGTACTTC
D gene: NA; V gene: TRBV5-1; J gene: TRBJ2-4; clone size: few; CDR3 protein: CASSLFERPQNIQYF; CDR3 DNA: TGCGCCAGCAGCTTGTTCGAGCGGCCCCAAAACATTCAGTACTTC
D gene: NA; V gene: TRBV28; J gene: TRBJ1-4; clone size: NA; CDR3 protein: CASSFRELFF; CDR3 DNA: TGTGCCAGCAGTTTCAGGGAACTGTTTTTT
D gene: NA; V gene: TRBV7-2; J gene: TRBJ1-2; clone size: few; CDR3 protein: CASSFGNWNYGYTF; CDR3 DNA: TGTGCCAGCAGCTTCGGGAATTGGAACTATGGCTACACCTTC
D gene: TRBD1; V gene: TRBV28; J gene: TRBJ2-7; clone size: NA; CDR3 protein: CASSSTGPYF; CDR3 DNA: TGTGCCAGCAGTTCGACAGGGCCGTACTTC
D gene: NA; V gene: TRBV7-9; J gene: TRBJ2-7; clone size: few; CDR3 protein: CASSPPGGNVEQYF; CDR3 DNA: TGTGCCAGCAGCCCCCCGGGCGGGAATGTCGAGCAGTACTTC
D gene: NA; V gene: TRBV12-3/TRBV12-4; J gene: TRBJ1-2; clone size: NA; CDR3 protein: CASSLVVANYGYTF; CDR3 DNA: TGTGCCAGCAGTTTAGTGGTAGCAAACTATGGCTACACCTTC
D gene: TRBD1; V gene: TRBV11-2; J gene: TRBJ1-5; clone size: NA; CDR3 protein: CASSLESPRQGVIQPQHF; CDR3 DNA: TGTGCCAGCAGCTTAGAATCGCCTCGACAGGGTGTAATTCAGCCCCAGCATTTT
D gene: TRBD2; V gene: TRBV9; J gene: TRBJ2-3; clone size: few; CDR3 protein: CASSLLASGSWDTQYF; CDR3 DNA: TGTGCCAGCAGCCTGCTTGCTAGCGGGAGTTGGGATACGCAGTATTTT
D gene: TRBD1; V gene: TRBV18; J gene: TRBJ1-2; clone size: few; CDR3 protein: CASQFDRGYGYTF; CDR3 DNA: TGTGCCAGCCAGTTTGACAGGGGATATGGCTACACCTTC
D gene: TRBD2; V gene: TRBV20-1; J gene: TRBJ2-3; clone size: few; CDR3 protein: CSARMSLASGGRDTQYF; CDR3 DNA: TGCAGTGCTAGAATGTCACTCGCTAGCGGGGGACGAGATACGCAGTATTTT
D gene: TRBD1; V gene: TRBV20-1; J gene: TRBJ1-5; clone size: few; CDR3 protein: CSARERQGGYQPQHF; CDR3 DNA: TGCAGTGCTCGCGAAAGACAGGGCGGGTATCAGCCCCAGCATTTT
D gene: NA; V gene: TRBV5-6; J gene: TRBJ2-1; clone size: few; CDR3 protein: CASSSSVGSYNEQFF; CDR3 DNA: TGTGCCAGCAGCTCTAGCGTAGGCTCCTACAATGAGCAGTTCTTC